A selection of T cell receptor beta chains follows, all from one sample in a study of post-analysis software for immune sequencing data. TCRdb reprocessed the PCR reads via MiXCR and lists one record per CDR3 protein. This table has about 800,000 distinct CDR3 sequences, around 27% appearing once. The sequencing input was blood. The receptor source for this set is a girl between 10 and 17 years old with multiple sclerosis. Both conserved end residues are part of each CDR3. D genes are given only for firm matches. The size field is filled for only some rows; it gives once, few, many or a size class.

d_gene	v_gene	abundance	j_gene	CDR3aa	CDR3nt
TRBD2	TRBV2	once	TRBJ2-7	CASRTLPGLALEQYF	TGTGCCAGCAGAACGTTGCCGGGACTAGCGCTAGAGCAGTACTTC
TRBD2	TRBV5-1	-	TRBJ2-1	CASSSGLAVPQPLSYNEQFF	TGCGCCAGCAGCAGCGGACTAGCGGTACCACAACCCCTATCCTACAATGAGCAGTTCTTC
-	TRBV13	many	TRBJ2-7	CASSYRVSYEQYF	TGTGCCAGCAGTTACAGGGTATCCTACGAGCAGTACTTC
-	TRBV24-1	-	TRBJ2-5	CATSGSLGGQETQYF	TGTGCCACCAGTGGATCACTTGGGGGGCAAGAGACCCAGTACTTC
-	TRBV5-5	few	TRBJ1-2	CANSFNTGDYGYTF	TGTGCCAACAGCTTTAATACGGGGGACTATGGCTACACCTTC
-	TRBV15	-	TRBJ1-2	CATSVVGGDGYTF	TGTGCCACCAGCGTCGTGGGGGGGGATGGCTACACCTTC
-	TRBV3-1	-	TRBJ2-1	CASSHRRTRYNEQFF	TGTGCCAGCAGCCACCGACGGACCCGGTACAATGAGCAGTTCTTC
TRBD1	TRBV29-1	-	TRBJ2-5	CSVGQGPTQYF	TGCAGCGTGGGACAGGGTCCGACCCAGTACTTC
-	TRBV28	-	TRBJ2-7	CVSSPRGRGAYEQYF	TGTGTCAGCAGCCCCCGAGGGAGAGGGGCCTACGAGCAGTACTTC
TRBD1	TRBV11-2	-	TRBJ2-4	CASSIMRGRDIQYF	TGTGCCAGCAGCATTATGAGGGGGCGCGACATTCAGTACTTC
TRBD1	TRBV27	-	TRBJ1-1	CASSLRQGLDTEAFF	TGTGCCAGCAGTTTGAGACAGGGCTTGGACACTGAAGCTTTCTTT
-	TRBV6-2/TRBV6-3	once	TRBJ1-1	CASSYSYQGSSFF	TGTGCCAGCAGTTACTCATATCAGGGATCGTCTTTCTTT
-	TRBV7-8	once	TRBJ1-6	CASSINSALHF	TGTGCCAGCAGCATAAATTCAGCCCTCCACTTT
-	TRBV29-1	few	TRBJ2-3	CSERTDTDTQYF	TGCAGCGAAAGGACAGACACAGATACGCAGTATTTT
TRBD1	TRBV12-3/TRBV12-4	once	TRBJ2-5	CASSPRQGYSEYF	TGTGCCAGCAGCCCCCGACAGGGGTACTCCGAGTACTTC